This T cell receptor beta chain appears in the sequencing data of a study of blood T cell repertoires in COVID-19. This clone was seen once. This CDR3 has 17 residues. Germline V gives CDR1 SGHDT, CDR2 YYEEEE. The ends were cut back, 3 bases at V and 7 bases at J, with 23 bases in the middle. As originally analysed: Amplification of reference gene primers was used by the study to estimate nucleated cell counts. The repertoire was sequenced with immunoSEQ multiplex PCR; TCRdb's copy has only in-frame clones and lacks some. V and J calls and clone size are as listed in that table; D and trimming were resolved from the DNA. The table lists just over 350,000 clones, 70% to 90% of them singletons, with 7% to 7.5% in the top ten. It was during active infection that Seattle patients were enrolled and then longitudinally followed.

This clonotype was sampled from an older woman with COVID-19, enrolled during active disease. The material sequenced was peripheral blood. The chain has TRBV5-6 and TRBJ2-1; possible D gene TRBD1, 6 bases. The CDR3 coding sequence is TGTGCCAGCAGCTCGCCGTTTGGGAGCGTCAGGGGAAATGAGCAGTTCTTC. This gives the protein CASSSPFGSVRGNEQFF.